Listed here is a single T cell receptor beta chain. The data originate from a study of blood T cell repertoires in COVID-19. Study-wide context: Italy, Spain and the United States were the sources of the convalescent and acute COVID-19 samples.

Generated by immunoSEQ multiplex PCR, the TCRdb table keeps only in-frame clones and is missing some. This sample has about 210,000 clones, with around 81% found just once. Trimming cost V 0 bases and J 5 bases; bases outside gene matches: 8. The germline V gene has CDR1 SGHNT and CDR2 YYREEE (reference sequence). This CDR3 contains 16 residues. The V and J genes are TRBV5-4 and TRBJ2-3; 8 positions match TRBD2. The sequencing input was peripheral blood. The sequence came from a woman between 65 and 79 years old with acute or convalescent COVID-19. In DNA form, the CDR3 reads TGTGCCAGCAGCTTGGGTCACGGGGGGGCGGGAGATACGCAGTATTTT. It specifies CASSLGHGGAGDTQYF.